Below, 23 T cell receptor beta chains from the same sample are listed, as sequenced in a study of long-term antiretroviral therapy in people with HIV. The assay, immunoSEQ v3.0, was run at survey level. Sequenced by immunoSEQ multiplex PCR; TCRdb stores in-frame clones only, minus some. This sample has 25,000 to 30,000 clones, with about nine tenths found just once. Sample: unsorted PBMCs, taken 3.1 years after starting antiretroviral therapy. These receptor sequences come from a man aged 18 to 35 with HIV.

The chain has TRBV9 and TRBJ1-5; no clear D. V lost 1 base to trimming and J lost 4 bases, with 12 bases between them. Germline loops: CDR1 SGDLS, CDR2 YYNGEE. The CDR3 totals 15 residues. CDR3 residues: CASSVSADFNQPQHF. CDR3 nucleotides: TGTGCCAGCAGCGTATCAGCGGACTTTAATCAGCCCCAGCATTTT.

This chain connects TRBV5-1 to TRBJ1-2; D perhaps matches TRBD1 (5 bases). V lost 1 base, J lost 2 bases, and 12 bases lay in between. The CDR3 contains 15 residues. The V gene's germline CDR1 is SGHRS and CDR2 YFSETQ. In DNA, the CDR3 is TGCGCCAGCAGCTTGTTGGGGGACCTAAACTATGGCTACACCTTC. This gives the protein CASSLLGDLNYGYTF. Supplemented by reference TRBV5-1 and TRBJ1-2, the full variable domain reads KAGVTQTPRYLIKTRGQQVTLSCSPISGHRSVSWYQQTPGQGLQFLFEYFSETQRNKGNFPGRFSGRQFSNSRSEMNVSTLELGDSALYLCASSLLGDLNYGYTFGSGTRLTVV.

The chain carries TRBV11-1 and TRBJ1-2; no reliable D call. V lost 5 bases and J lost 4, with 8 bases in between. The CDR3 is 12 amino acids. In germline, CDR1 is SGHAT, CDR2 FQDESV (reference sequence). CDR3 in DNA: TGTGCCAGCAGCCATGGGTCCTATGGCTACACCTTC. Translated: CASSHGSYGYTF.

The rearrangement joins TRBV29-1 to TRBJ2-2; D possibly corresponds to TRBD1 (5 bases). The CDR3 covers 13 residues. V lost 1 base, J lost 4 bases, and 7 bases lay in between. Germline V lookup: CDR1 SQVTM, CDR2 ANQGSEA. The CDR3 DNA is TGCAGCGTTGAAGTAGGGGTCACCGGGGAGCTGTTTTTT. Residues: CSVEVGVTGELFF.

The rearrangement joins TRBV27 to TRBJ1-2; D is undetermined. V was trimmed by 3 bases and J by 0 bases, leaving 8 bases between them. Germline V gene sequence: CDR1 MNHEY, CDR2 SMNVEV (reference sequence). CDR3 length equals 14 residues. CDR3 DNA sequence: TGTGCCAGCAGTTTTAGCGAAACTAACTATGGCTACACCTTC. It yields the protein CASSFSETNYGYTF.

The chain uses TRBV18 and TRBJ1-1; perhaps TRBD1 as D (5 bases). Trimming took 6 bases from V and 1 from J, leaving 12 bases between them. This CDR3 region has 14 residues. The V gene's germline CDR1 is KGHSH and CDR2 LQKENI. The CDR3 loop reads CASSLTQGNTEAFF. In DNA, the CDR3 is TGTGCCAGCTCCCTAACGCAGGGGAACACTGAAGCTTTCTTT.

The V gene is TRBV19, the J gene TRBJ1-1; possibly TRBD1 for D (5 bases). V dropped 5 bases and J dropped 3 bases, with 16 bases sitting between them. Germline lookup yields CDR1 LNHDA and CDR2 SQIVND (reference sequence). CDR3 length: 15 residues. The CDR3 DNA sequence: TGTGCCAGTAGTCCCACCCCAGGGTGGCACACTGAAGCTTTCTTT. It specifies CASSPTPGWHTEAFF. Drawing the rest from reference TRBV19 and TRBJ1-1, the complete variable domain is DGGITQSPKYLFRKEGQNVTLSCEQNLNHDAMYWYRQDPGQGLRLIYYSQIVNDFQKGDIAEGYSVSREKKESFPLTVTSAQKNPTAFYLCASSPTPGWHTEAFFGQGTRLTVV.

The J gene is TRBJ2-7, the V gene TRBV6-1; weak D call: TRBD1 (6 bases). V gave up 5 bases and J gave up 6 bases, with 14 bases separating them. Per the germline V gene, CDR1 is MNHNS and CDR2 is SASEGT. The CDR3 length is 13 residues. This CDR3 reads CASSPTGSREQYF. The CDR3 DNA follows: TGTGCCAGCAGTCCGACAGGAAGTCGCGAGCAGTACTTC.

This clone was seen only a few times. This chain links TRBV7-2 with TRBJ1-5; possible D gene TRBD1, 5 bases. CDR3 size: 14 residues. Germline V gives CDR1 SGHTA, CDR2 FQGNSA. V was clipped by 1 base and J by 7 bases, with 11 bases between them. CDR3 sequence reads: CASSLEVGGQPQHF. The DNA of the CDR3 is TGTGCCAGCAGCTTAGAGGTTGGGGGGCAGCCCCAGCATTTT.

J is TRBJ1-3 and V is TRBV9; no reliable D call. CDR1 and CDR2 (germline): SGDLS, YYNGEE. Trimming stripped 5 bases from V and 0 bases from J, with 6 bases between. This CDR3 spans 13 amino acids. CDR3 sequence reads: CASSGSSGNTIYF. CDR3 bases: TGTGCCAGCAGTGGGAGCTCTGGAAACACCATATATTTT.

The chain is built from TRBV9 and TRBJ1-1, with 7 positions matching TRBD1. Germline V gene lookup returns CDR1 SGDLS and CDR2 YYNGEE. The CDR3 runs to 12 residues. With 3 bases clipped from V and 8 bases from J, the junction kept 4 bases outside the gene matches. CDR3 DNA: TGTGCCAGCAGCGACGGGACAGCCGAAGCTTTCTTT. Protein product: CASSDGTAEAFF.

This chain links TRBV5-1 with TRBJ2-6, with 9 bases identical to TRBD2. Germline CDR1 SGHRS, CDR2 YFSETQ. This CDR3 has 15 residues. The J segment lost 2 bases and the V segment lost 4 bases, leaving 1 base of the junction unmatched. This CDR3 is CASSPSGTGANVLTF. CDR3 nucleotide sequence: TGCGCCAGCAGCCCTAGCGGGACTGGGGCCAACGTCCTGACTTTC.

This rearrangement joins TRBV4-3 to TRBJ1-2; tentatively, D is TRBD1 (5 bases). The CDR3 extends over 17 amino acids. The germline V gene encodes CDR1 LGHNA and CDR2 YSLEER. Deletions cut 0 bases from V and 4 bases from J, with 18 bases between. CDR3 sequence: CASSQDIRQGISYGYTF. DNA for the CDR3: TGCGCCAGCAGCCAAGATATCCGCCAGGGAATTAGCTATGGCTACACCTTC.

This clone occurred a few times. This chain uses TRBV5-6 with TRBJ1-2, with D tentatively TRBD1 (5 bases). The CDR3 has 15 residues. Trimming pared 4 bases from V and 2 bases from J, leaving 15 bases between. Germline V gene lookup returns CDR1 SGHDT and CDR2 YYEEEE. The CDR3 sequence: CASSPNQAGNYGYTF. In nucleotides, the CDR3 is TGTGCCAGCAGCCCTAACCAGGCAGGGAACTATGGCTACACCTTC.

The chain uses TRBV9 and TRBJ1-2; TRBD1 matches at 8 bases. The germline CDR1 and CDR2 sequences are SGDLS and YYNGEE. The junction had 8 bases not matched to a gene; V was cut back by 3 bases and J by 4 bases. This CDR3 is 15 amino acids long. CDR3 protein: CASSAIRTGTYGYTF. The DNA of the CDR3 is TGTGCCAGCAGCGCGATACGGACAGGGACCTATGGCTACACCTTC.

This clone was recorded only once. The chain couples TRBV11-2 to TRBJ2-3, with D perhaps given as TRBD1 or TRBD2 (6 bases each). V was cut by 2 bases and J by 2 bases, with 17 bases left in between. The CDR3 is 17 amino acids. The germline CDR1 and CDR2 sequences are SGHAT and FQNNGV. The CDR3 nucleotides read TGTGCCAGCAGCTTACCCCCGGGGGCGGTCGTCACAGATACGCAGTATTTT. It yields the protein CASSLPPGAVVTDTQYF.

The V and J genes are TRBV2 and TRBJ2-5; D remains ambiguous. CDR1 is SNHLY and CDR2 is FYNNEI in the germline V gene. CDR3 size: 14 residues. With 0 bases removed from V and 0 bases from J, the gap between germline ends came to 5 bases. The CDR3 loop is CASSEAKYQETQYF. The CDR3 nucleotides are TGTGCCAGCAGTGAAGCAAAATACCAAGAGACCCAGTACTTC.

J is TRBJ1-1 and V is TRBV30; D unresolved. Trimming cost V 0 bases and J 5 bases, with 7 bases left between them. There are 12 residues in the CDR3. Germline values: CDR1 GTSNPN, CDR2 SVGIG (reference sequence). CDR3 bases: TGTGCCTGGAGTGTATCGGTAACTGAAGCTTTCTTT. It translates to CAWSVSVTEAFF.

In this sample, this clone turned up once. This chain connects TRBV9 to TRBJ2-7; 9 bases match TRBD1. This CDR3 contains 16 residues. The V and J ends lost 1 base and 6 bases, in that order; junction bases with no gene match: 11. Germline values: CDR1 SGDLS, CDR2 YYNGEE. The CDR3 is CASSVRPGQGMAEQYF. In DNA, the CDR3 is TGTGCCAGCAGCGTAAGGCCGGGACAGGGAATGGCCGAGCAGTACTTC.

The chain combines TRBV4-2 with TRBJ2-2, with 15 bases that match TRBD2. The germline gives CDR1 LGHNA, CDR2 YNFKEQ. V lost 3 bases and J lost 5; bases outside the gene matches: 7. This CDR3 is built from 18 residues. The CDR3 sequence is CASSQGGTSGGWTGELFF. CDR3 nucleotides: TGTGCCAGCAGCCAGGGAGGGACTAGCGGGGGGTGGACCGGGGAGCTGTTTTTT.

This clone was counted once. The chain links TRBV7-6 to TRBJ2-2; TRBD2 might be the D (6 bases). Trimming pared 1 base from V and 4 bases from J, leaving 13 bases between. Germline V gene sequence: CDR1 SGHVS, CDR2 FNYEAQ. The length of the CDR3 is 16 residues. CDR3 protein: CASSLVPLAVTGELFF. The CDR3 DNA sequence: TGTGCCAGCAGCTTAGTCCCCTTAGCGGTCACCGGGGAGCTGTTTTTT.

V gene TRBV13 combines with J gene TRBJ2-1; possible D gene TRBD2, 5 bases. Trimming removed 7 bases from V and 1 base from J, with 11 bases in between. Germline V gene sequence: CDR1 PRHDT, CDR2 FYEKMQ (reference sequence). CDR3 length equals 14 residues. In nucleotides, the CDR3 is TGTGCCAGCACCCGAGGGTTGTCCTACAATGAGCAGTTCTTC. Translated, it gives CASTRGLSYNEQFF.

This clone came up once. The CDR3 region has the DNA TGCGCCAGCAGCCTGGAGAGCGGACAGGGGCCGCACTATGGCTACACCTTC. This encodes CASSLESGQGPHYGYTF. The V gene is TRBV4-1, the J gene TRBJ1-2; 9 nucleotides align to TRBD1. Looked up from germline, CDR1 is MGHRA and CDR2 is YSYEKL. The CDR3 extends over 17 amino acids. The J segment lost 3 bases and the V segment lost 4 bases, leaving 12 bases of the junction unmatched.